These T cell receptor beta chains were read from a single sample in a study of cytotoxic CD8 clonotypes in ibrutinib-treated CLL. TCRdb's copy holds only in-frame clones and misses some; the assay was immunoSEQ multiplex PCR. The repertoire consists of about 57,000 clones, with over 55% occurring once and the leading ten covering roughly 20%. The sequences come from PBMCs, collected after 24 months of ibrutinib treatment. These receptor sequences come from a human donor with chronic lymphocytic leukemia. CDR3s include the opening cysteine and the closing phenylalanine or tryptophan. The D gene is left open where the match is weak. Expanded clones are given a class, and other clones once, few, many or no size at all.

v_call,j_call,clone_size,d_call,cdr3_aa,cdr3_nt
TRBV10-1,TRBJ2-1,few,TRBD2,CASSEILAGYNEQFF,TGCGCCAGCAGTGAGATTCTAGCGGGTTACAATGAGCAGTTCTTC
TRBV2,TRBJ1-6,.,.,CASSESTRTSPLHF,TGTGCCAGCAGTGAATCAACGCGGACTTCACCCCTCCACTTT
TRBV29-1,TRBJ2-2,many,.,CSARDRSNTGELFF,TGCAGCGCTCGCGACAGATCGAACACCGGGGAGCTGTTTTTT
TRBV28,TRBJ1-2,.,.,CASSYRGSGYTF,TGTGCCAGCAGTTATCGTGGGTCTGGCTACACCTTC
TRBV18,TRBJ2-3,.,.,CASSPQTGITDTQYF,TGTGCCAGCTCACCTCAGACAGGTATCACAGATACGCAGTATTTT
TRBV19,TRBJ2-1,.,TRBD2,CASSIDRMAGVFF,TGTGCCAGTAGTATAGATCGAATGGCGGGGGTGTTCTTC
TRBV4-1,TRBJ2-2,once,.,CASSLYTDDRWPGELFF,TGCGCCAGCAGCCTATACACGGACGATCGATGGCCCGGGGAGCTGTTTTTT
TRBV29-1,TRBJ1-1,few,.,CSVRPGEYTEAFF,TGCAGCGTCAGACCAGGGGAGTACACTGAAGCTTTCTTT
TRBV29-1,TRBJ1-4,.,.,CSVDTRGGSLFF,TGCAGCGTTGATACCCGGGGGGGGTCACTGTTTTTT
TRBV7-9,TRBJ2-3,.,TRBD1,CASSWDRGRPDTQYF,TGTGCCAGCAGCTGGGACAGGGGGCGCCCAGATACGCAGTATTTT
TRBV29-1,TRBJ2-5,few,TRBD2,CSVASGRAGTQYF,TGCAGCGTCGCTAGCGGGAGGGCCGGGACCCAGTACTTC
TRBV6-6,TRBJ2-2,.,.,CASKTGLANTGELFF,TGTGCCAGCAAAACGGGACTGGCGAACACCGGGGAGCTGTTTTTT
TRBV6-1,TRBJ2-5,many,TRBD1,CASCRERGRGETQYF,TGTGCCAGCTGCCGCGAGAGGGGGCGAGGAGAGACCCAGTACTTC
TRBV19,TRBJ2-1,.,TRBD2,CASSISSGGLAGANEQFF,TGTGCCAGTAGTATTAGTTCTGGGGGACTAGCGGGGGCTAATGAGCAGTTCTTC
TRBV6-1,TRBJ2-1,few,.,CASNWASVQFF,TGTGCCAGCAATTGGGCTAGCGTTCAGTTCTTC
TRBV9,TRBJ1-2,.,.,CASSVGGGLDGYTF,TGTGCCAGCAGCGTAGGCGGGGGTCTCGATGGCTACACCTTC
TRBV27,TRBJ1-2,few,TRBD1,CASSLTGGINYGYTF,TGTGCCAGCAGTTTAACAGGGGGCATTAACTATGGCTACACCTTC
TRBV14,TRBJ2-7,.,.,CASSQVGHEQYF,TGTGCCAGCAGCCAAGTGGGACACGAGCAGTACTTC
TRBV7-9,TRBJ2-2,.,.,CASSLGSGSSGELFF,TGTGCCAGCAGCTTAGGCTCAGGGAGCTCCGGGGAGCTGTTTTTT
TRBV5-6,TRBJ2-5,.,TRBD2,CASRGTSGEETQYF,TGTGCCAGCAGGGGGACTAGCGGGGAAGAGACCCAGTACTTC
TRBV5-1,TRBJ2-7,.,TRBD2,CASTLGWASGSLEQYF,TGCGCCAGCACGTTAGGCTGGGCTAGCGGGAGCCTCGAGCAGTACTTC
TRBV5-4,TRBJ2-3,.,.,CASSFGSTDTQYF,TGTGCCAGCAGCTTCGGAAGCACAGATACGCAGTATTTT
TRBV6-1,TRBJ1-5,many,.,CASSISNQPQHF,TGTGCCAGCAGTATAAGCAATCAGCCCCAGCATTTT
TRBV5-1,TRBJ2-7,.,TRBD2,CASSLSSGIYEQYF,TGCGCCAGCAGCTTGAGTAGCGGGATTTACGAGCAGTACTTC
TRBV9,TRBJ1-3,.,.,CASSVSSGSGNTIYF,TGTGCCAGCAGCGTAAGTTCGGGGTCTGGAAACACCATATATTTT
TRBV19,TRBJ1-5,medium-sized,TRBD1,CASNPGQGLTSRNQPQHF,TGTGCCAGCAATCCGGGACAGGGGCTTACCTCGCGTAATCAGCCCCAGCATTTT
TRBV11-2,TRBJ2-7,.,TRBD1,CASSLALGRGQGKFYEQYF,TGTGCCAGCAGCTTAGCACTTGGGAGGGGACAGGGAAAGTTCTACGAGCAGTACTTC
TRBV5-1,TRBJ1-4,medium-sized,TRBD1,CASSLMGQGNEKLFF,TGCGCCAGCAGCTTGATGGGACAGGGTAATGAAAAACTGTTTTTT
TRBV5-4,TRBJ2-1,.,.,CASSFALRGEQFF,TGTGCCAGCAGCTTTGCTCTCCGAGGTGAGCAGTTCTTC
TRBV30,TRBJ2-7,few,.,CAWSRFSYEQYF,TGTGCCTGGAGCCGTTTCTCCTACGAGCAGTACTTC
TRBV19,TRBJ1-2,.,.,CASSIYSLGYTF,TGTGCCAGTAGTATATACAGCCTTGGCTACACCTTC
TRBV20-1,TRBJ2-7,many,.,CSAPLPYEQYF,TGCAGTGCCCCACTCCCCTACGAGCAGTACTTC
TRBV7-8,TRBJ2-2,few,.,CASTEQALHTGELFF,TGTGCCAGCACCGAACAGGCACTACACACCGGGGAGCTGTTTTTT
TRBV7-6,TRBJ2-2,few,.,CASSLDFGGGTGELFF,TGTGCCAGCAGCTTAGATTTTGGGGGAGGAACCGGGGAGCTGTTTTTT
TRBV18,TRBJ1-1,medium-sized,.,CASSPSRTENTEAFF,TGTGCCAGCTCACCTTCACGGACGGAGAACACTGAAGCTTTCTTT
TRBV19,TRBJ1-2,many,.,CASSILDRYGYTF,TGTGCCAGTAGTATCCTTGACCGCTATGGCTACACCTTC
TRBV7-8,TRBJ2-3,.,TRBD2,CASSWTSGESDTQYF,TGTGCCAGCAGCTGGACTAGCGGGGAATCAGATACGCAGTATTTT
TRBV30,TRBJ2-5,many,.,CAWTAVGVGETQYF,TGTGCCTGGACTGCTGTTGGGGTGGGGGAGACCCAGTACTTC
TRBV30,TRBJ1-4,.,.,CACNGGPNEKLFF,TGTGCCTGCAACGGGGGACCTAATGAAAAACTGTTTTTT
TRBV7-8,TRBJ2-5,.,.,CASSRRWVQETQYF,TGTGCCAGCAGTCGAAGATGGGTCCAAGAGACCCAGTACTTC
TRBV19,TRBJ2-2,.,.,CASSIAVQITGELFF,TGTGCCAGTAGTATTGCAGTCCAGATCACCGGGGAGCTGTTTTTT
TRBV6-1,TRBJ1-5,.,.,CASSEFGQGWDQPQHF,TGTGCCAGCAGTGAATTTGGGCAGGGGTGGGATCAGCCCCAGCATTTT
TRBV18,TRBJ2-6,.,.,CASSRLDSSSGANVLTF,TGTGCCAGCTCACGGCTAGACAGTTCCTCTGGGGCCAACGTCCTGACTTTC
TRBV7-2,TRBJ2-7,.,.,CASSLLEGRVTNEQYF,TGTGCCAGCAGCCTCCTCGAGGGCAGGGTCACAAACGAGCAGTACTTC
TRBV28,TRBJ1-1,.,TRBD1,CASSWGQGRTEAFF,TGTGCCAGCAGTTGGGGACAGGGACGGACTGAAGCTTTCTTT
TRBV15,TRBJ1-2,many,.,CATSRDPRLDNGYTF,TGTGCCACCAGCAGAGATCCCCGGTTGGACAACGGCTACACCTTC
TRBV19,TRBJ1-2,.,TRBD1,CARRQGWYGYTF,TGTGCCAGGCGACAGGGTTGGTATGGCTACACCTTC
TRBV11-2,TRBJ2-1,.,TRBD2,CASNLGLAGANEQFF,TGTGCCAGCAATTTAGGACTAGCGGGGGCAAATGAGCAGTTCTTC
TRBV5-5,TRBJ2-7,.,.,CASSLVGSYEQYF,TGTGCCAGCAGCTTGGTAGGGAGCTACGAGCAGTACTTC
TRBV29-1,TRBJ1-3,once,.,CGVHRAGNTIYF,TGCGGGGTGCACAGGGCCGGAAACACCATATATTTT
TRBV28,TRBJ1-2,few,TRBD1,CASSRGRDHELGVGYTF,TGTGCCAGCAGCAGGGGGCGAGACCACGAATTGGGTGTCGGCTACACCTTC
TRBV6-5,TRBJ1-3,few,.,CASSSNSGNTIYF,TGTGCCAGCAGTTCGAATTCTGGAAACACCATATATTTT
TRBV5-6,TRBJ2-5,few,.,CASSPVSLTQYF,TGTGCCAGCAGCCCCGTTAGCTTGACCCAGTACTTC
TRBV19,TRBJ2-1,many,TRBD2,CASGTSGRNEQFF,TGTGCCAGCGGGACTAGCGGGAGGAATGAGCAGTTCTTC
TRBV11-1,TRBJ2-1,.,.,CASSADDNEQFF,TGTGCCAGCAGCGCTGACGACAATGAGCAGTTCTTC
TRBV13,TRBJ1-4,.,.,CASSFRGGKLFF,TGTGCCAGCAGCTTCCGGGGAGGAAAACTGTTTTTT
TRBV5-1,TRBJ2-1,.,TRBD2,CASSLSREGRWTNEQFF,TGCGCCAGCAGCTTGTCGCGGGAGGGCCGTTGGACCAATGAGCAGTTCTTC
TRBV7-2,TRBJ2-1,.,TRBD1,CASSHGTGAYNEQFF,TGTGCCAGCAGCCATGGGACAGGAGCCTACAATGAGCAGTTCTTC
TRBV29-1,TRBJ2-5,.,TRBD2,CSVKLAGGRETQYF,TGCAGCGTAAAACTAGCGGGGGGGCGAGAGACCCAGTACTTC